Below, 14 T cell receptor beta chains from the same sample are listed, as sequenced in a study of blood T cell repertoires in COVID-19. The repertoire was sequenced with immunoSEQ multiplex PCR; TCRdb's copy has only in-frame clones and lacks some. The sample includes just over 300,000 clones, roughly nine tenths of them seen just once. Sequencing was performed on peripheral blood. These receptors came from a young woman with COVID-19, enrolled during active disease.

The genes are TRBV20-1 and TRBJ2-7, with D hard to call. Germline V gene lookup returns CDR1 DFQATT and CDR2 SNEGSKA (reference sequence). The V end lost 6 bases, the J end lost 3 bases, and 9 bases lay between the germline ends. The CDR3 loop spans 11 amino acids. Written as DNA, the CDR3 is TGCAGTGCAAGAAGAGGCTACGAGCAGTACTTC. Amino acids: CSARRGYEQYF.

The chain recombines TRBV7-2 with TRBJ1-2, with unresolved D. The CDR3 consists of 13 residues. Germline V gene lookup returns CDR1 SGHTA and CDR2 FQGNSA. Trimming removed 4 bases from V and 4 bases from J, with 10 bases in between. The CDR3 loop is CASSSNSRYGYTF. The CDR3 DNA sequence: TGTGCCAGCAGCTCTAACTCACGCTATGGCTACACCTTC.

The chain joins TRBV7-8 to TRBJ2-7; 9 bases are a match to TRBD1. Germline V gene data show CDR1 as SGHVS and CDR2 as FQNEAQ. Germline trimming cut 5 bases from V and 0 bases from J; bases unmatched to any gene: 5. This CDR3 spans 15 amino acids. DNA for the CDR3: TGTGCCAGCAGCAGGGGGACAGGGATCTCCTACGAGCAGTACTTC. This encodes CASSRGTGISYEQYF.

The CDR3 protein is CASSFLVPGELFF. DNA of the CDR3: TGTGCCAGCAGCTTTTTAGTACCCGGGGAGCTGTTTTTT. The gene calls are TRBV5-5 and TRBJ2-2, with D unresolved. This CDR3 spans 13 amino acids. Deletions cut 2 bases from V and 6 bases from J, with 8 bases between. In germline, CDR1 is SGHKS, CDR2 YYEKEE (reference sequence).

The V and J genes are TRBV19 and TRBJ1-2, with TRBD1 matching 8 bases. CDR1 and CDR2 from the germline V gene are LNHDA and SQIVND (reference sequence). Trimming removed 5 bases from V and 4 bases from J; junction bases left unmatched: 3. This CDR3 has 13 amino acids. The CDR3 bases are TGTGCCAGTAGTGTCGGGACAGGCTATGGCTACACCTTC. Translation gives CASSVGTGYGYTF.

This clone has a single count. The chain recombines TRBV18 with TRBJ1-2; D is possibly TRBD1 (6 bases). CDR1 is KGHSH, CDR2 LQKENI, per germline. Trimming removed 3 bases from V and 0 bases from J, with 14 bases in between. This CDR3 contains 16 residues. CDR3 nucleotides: TGTGCCAGCTCACCGGACAGATCCCGGGCTAACTATGGCTACACCTTC. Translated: CASSPDRSRANYGYTF.

The DNA for the CDR3 is TGTGCCAGCAGCCGGGAGTGGGAAAAACTGTTTTTT. Translation gives CASSREWEKLFF. The chain combines TRBV7-9 with TRBJ1-4; no firm D call. Trimming cost V 5 bases and J 8 bases, with 9 bases left between them. This CDR3 contains 12 residues. Germline lookup yields CDR1 SEHNR and CDR2 FQNEAQ (reference sequence).

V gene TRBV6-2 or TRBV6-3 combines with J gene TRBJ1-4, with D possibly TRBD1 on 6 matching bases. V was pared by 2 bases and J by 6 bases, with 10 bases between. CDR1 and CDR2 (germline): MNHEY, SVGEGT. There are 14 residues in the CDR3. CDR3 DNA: TGTGCCAGCAGTTACGGGCCAGGGGATGAAAAACTGTTTTTT. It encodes CASSYGPGDEKLFF.

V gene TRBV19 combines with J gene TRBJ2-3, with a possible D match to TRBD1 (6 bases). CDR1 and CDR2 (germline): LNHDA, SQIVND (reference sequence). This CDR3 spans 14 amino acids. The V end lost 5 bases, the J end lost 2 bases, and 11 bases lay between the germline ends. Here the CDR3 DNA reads TGTGCCAGTAGTGCGACAGGAGACACAGATACGCAGTATTTT. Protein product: CASSATGDTDTQYF.

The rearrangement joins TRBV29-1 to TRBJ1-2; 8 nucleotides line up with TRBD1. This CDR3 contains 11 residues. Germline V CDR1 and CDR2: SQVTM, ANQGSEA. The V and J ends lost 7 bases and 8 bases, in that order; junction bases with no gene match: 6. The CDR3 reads CSDLQGGGYTF. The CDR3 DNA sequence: TGCAGCGACTTACAGGGGGGAGGCTACACCTTC.

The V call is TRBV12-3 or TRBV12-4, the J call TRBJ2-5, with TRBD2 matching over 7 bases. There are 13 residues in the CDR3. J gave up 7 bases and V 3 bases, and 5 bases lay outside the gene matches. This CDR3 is CASSLRSGGTQYF. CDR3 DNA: TGTGCCAGCAGTTTGCGATCGGGAGGGACCCAGTACTTC.

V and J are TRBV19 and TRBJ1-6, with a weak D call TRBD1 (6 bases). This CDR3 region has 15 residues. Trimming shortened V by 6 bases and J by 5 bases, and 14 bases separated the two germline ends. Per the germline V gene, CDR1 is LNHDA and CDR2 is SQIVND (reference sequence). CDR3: CASRLGQGNNSPLHF. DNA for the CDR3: TGTGCCAGTAGATTGGGGCAGGGGAATAATTCACCCCTCCACTTT.

The CDR3 region has the DNA TGTGCCAGCAGAAGGGGACAGGGGGATAATCAGCCCCAGCATTTT. As protein: CASRRGQGDNQPQHF. The chain employs TRBV27 and TRBJ1-5; TRBD1 aligns across 11 bases. Per the germline V gene, CDR1 is MNHEY and CDR2 is SMNVEV (reference sequence). The CDR3 is made up of 15 amino acids. The V segment lost 6 bases and the J segment 4 bases; nucleotides outside the gene matches: 5.

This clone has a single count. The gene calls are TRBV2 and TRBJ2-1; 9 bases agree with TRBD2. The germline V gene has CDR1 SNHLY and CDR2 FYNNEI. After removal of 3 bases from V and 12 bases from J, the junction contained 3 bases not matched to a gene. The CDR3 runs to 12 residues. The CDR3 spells CASSDASGVQFF. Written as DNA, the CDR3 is TGTGCCAGCAGTGACGCTAGCGGGGTGCAGTTCTTC.